This TCR beta chain was obtained from a study of T cell changes during pregnancy in multiple sclerosis. Method: immunoSEQ multiplex PCR; TCRdb's copy keeps in-frame clones and lacks some. The sample has about 49,000 clones, around 93% seen once. CDR1 and CDR2 (germline): SEHNR, FQNEAQ (reference sequence). The CDR3 length is 15 residues. V dropped 5 bases and J dropped 0 bases, with 14 bases sitting between them. The receptor was derived from a female donor with multiple sclerosis, enrolled in a pregnancy study. The starting material was CD8+ T cells from peripheral blood mononuclear cells, obtained in the first trimester of pregnancy. The chain is built from TRBV7-9 and TRBJ2-7, with a tentative D call TRBD2 (6 bases). The CDR3 coding sequence is TGTGCCAGCAGCCAAGGACGGGACTTCTCCTACGAGCAGTACTTC. Translation gives CASSQGRDFSYEQYF. The complete variable domain, with remaining parts taken from reference TRBV7-9 and TRBJ2-7, reads DTGVSQNPRHKITKRGQNVTFRCDPISEHNRLYWYRQTLGQGPEFLTYFQNEAQLEKSRLLSDRFSAERPKGSFSTLEIQRTEQGDSAMYLCASSQGRDFSYEQYFGPGTRLTVT.